This TCR beta chain was recovered during a study of human T cells and chemical hapten exposure. On the study more broadly: The scalp of each patient received a weekly diphenylcyclopropenone dose for the full roughly 24-week study.

Broader study findings: PT1 expanded TCR counts and patch test score correlated positively. TCRs at high frequency, those above 1 in 1000, did not change with DPC sensitization.

Unmatched junction bases numbered 4, after V lost 4 bases and J lost 6 bases. The CDR3 has 13 residues. Time point defined: patch test 2, 6 weeks after DPC sensitization. Treatment indicated: therapeutic diphenylcyclopropenone sensitization with weekly scalp DPC. What the library attached to individual cDNA molecules were unique molecular identifiers. MiXCR, applied by TCRdb to the RACE reads, yields one record per CDR3 protein. Among just over 40,000 distinct CDR3 sequences listed, 3% to 3.5% were seen once. This clonotype was observed a handful of times. The antigen remains unidentified. The chain uses TRBV12-3 or TRBV12-4 and TRBJ2-3; 7 bases align to TRBD1. The sample consisted of whole blood, taken in connection with sensitization to the hapten diphenylcyclopropenone (DPC). This TCR was sampled from a man between 35 and 55 years old with alopecia areata. Some clones in this sample may be carry-over from other donors' samples. CDR3 amino acids: CASSSIQGDTQYF. CDR3 DNA: TGTGCCAGCAGTTCGATACAGGGGGATACGCAGTATTTT.